The rows below give T cell receptor beta chains drawn from one sample of a study of cytomegalovirus exposure and HLA in healthy donors. Some clones are missing from TCRdb's copy, which holds only in-frame ones; the method was immunoSEQ multiplex PCR. Of approximately 81,000 clones listed, approximately 84% are singletons. Sequencing was performed on PBMCs. The receptors here all came from a woman aged 45-60 years in good health and CMV-seronegative. Both conserved end residues are part of each CDR3. The D gene is left open where the match is weak. For some rows the clone size is stated as once, few or many, or as a class when expanded; others skip it.

d_call | j_call | v_call | clone_size | cdr3_nt | cdr3_aa
TRBD1 | TRBJ1-5 | TRBV19 | NA | TGTGCCAGTAGTCCCCCCGGGACAGGGCGAACGCCCCAGCATTTT | CASSPPGTGRTPQHF
TRBD2 | TRBJ2-3 | TRBV18 | NA | TGTGCCAGCTCGAAACTAGCGGGAGGCCGGCCAGATACGCAGTATTTT | CASSKLAGGRPDTQYF
NA | TRBJ2-3 | TRBV20-1 | NA | TGCAGTGCTAGTCGGGATACGCAGTATTTT | CSASRDTQYF
TRBD2 | TRBJ2-1 | TRBV5-1 | NA | TGCGCCAGCAGCGCGACTAGCGGGAGAGAAAATGAGCAGTTCTTC | CASSATSGRENEQFF
NA | TRBJ1-5 | TRBV29-1 | once | TGCAGCGTTCAAGGCAGGCGCGATCAGCCCCAGCATTTT | CSVQGRRDQPQHF
TRBD1 | TRBJ1-5 | TRBV6-5 | NA | TGTGCCAGCAGCCCCCTGACAGGGGGCGTAGAGCCCCAGCATTTT | CASSPLTGGVEPQHF
TRBD1 | TRBJ1-5 | TRBV28 | NA | TGTGCCACACTACGCCGCCGGGACAGTTATAATCAGCCCCAGCATTTT | CATLRRRDSYNQPQHF
TRBD2 | TRBJ2-7 | TRBV10-1 | NA | TGCGCCAGCAGAAAACTTGGAGCGGGAGATCTCTACGAGCAGTACTTC | CASRKLGAGDLYEQYF
NA | TRBJ1-2 | TRBV9 | once | TGTGCCAGCAGCGGAAAACAGGCCTACTATGGCTACACCTTC | CASSGKQAYYGYTF
NA | TRBJ1-3 | TRBV7-2 | NA | TGTGCCAGCAGCTTAGTGGAGGCGGGATCTGGAAACACCATATATTTT | CASSLVEAGSGNTIYF
NA | TRBJ2-1 | TRBV11-2 | NA | TGTGCCAGCAGCCGAACCTCGGCGGGGGCCACTAATGAGCAGTTCTTC | CASSRTSAGATNEQFF
TRBD2 | TRBJ2-5 | TRBV4-3 | NA | TGCGCCAGCAGCCAAGGGGACGGGGGGGCCCGAGAGACCCAGTACTTC | CASSQGDGGARETQYF
NA | TRBJ1-1 | TRBV19 | NA | TGTGCCAGTAGTATGAGAAAGCTACAGGGGAACACTGAAGCTTTCTTT | CASSMRKLQGNTEAFF
TRBD1 | TRBJ1-3 | TRBV5-1 | few | TGCGCCAGCAGCCCCCAACAGACAGGGGGCTCTGGAAACACCATATATTTT | CASSPQQTGGSGNTIYF
NA | TRBJ1-2 | TRBV10-3 | NA | TGTGCCATCAGTGATCGTAGTAGTGACCTAGATGGCTACACCTTC | CAISDRSSDLDGYTF
NA | TRBJ2-3 | TRBV7-2 | NA | TGTGCCAGCAGCTTAGGGAGAACCACAGATACGCAGTATTTT | CASSLGRTTDTQYF
NA | TRBJ1-2 | TRBV5-6 | NA | TGTGCCAGCAGCTTCATCTATGGCTACACCTTC | CASSFIYGYTF
NA | TRBJ2-1 | TRBV7-8 | NA | TGTGCCAGCAGCTTAGGGGCAGGCCAAGATGAGCAGTTCTTC | CASSLGAGQDEQFF
TRBD1 | TRBJ1-1 | TRBV7-3 | NA | TGTGCCAGCAGCCAGACAGGGCCGAACACTGAAGCTTTCTTT | CASSQTGPNTEAFF
TRBD2 | TRBJ2-7 | TRBV14 | NA | TGTGCCAGCAGCCGCGGGACTAGCGGGAGGGCCGACCGTCAGTACTTC | CASSRGTSGRADRQYF
TRBD1 | TRBJ1-2 | TRBV19 | NA | TGTGCCAGTAGTATGGGACAGGGGGAAAGCTATGGCTACACCTTC | CASSMGQGESYGYTF
NA | TRBJ2-2 | TRBV7-2 | NA | TGTGCCAGCAGCAAGACTCTGGAAACCGGGGAGCTGTTTTTT | CASSKTLETGELFF
NA | TRBJ2-2 | TRBV7-2 | NA | TGTGCCAGCAGCTCCCGAGGCCAGAACACCGGGGAGCTGTTTTTT | CASSSRGQNTGELFF
NA | TRBJ1-1 | TRBV9 | NA | TGTGCCAGCAGCCTAAATACAGGTCTCACTGAAGCTTTCTTT | CASSLNTGLTEAFF
NA | TRBJ2-5 | TRBV5-6 | once | TGTGCCAGCACCCTAGGGGGCCAAGAGACCCAGTACTTC | CASTLGGQETQYF
NA | TRBJ1-1 | TRBV2 | NA | TGTGCCAGCAGTGAAGGGCAAACGGGGGCTTTCTTT | CASSEGQTGAFF
NA | TRBJ1-5 | TRBV4-1 | few | TGCGCCAGCAGCCAAGAGGGTGAGGAAAGGGGCCGAAATCAGCCCCAGCATTTT | CASSQEGEERGRNQPQHF
NA | TRBJ2-6 | TRBV7-3 | once | TGTGCCAGCAGCTTAGGGACAACGAACTCTGGGGCCAACGTCCTGACTTTC | CASSLGTTNSGANVLTF
TRBD1 | TRBJ1-5 | TRBV2 | NA | TGTGCCAGCAGTGAAGTTACAGGGGGCATGCAGCCCCAGCATTTT | CASSEVTGGMQPQHF
NA | TRBJ1-1 | TRBV4-1 | NA | TGCGCCAGCAGCCATACGCAGGGAAACACTGAAGCTTTCTTT | CASSHTQGNTEAFF
NA | TRBJ1-4 | TRBV5-1 | NA | TGCGCCAGCAGGCAGGGGCCGGGTAATGAAAAACTGTTTTTT | CASRQGPGNEKLFF
NA | TRBJ1-2 | TRBV6-1 | NA | TGTGCCAGTCAAGAGGCGGGCTATGGCTACACCTTC | CASQEAGYGYTF
NA | TRBJ2-1 | TRBV29-1 | NA | TGCAGCGTTGTTCCGCGGGGCCTCTCGGATGAGCAGTTCTTC | CSVVPRGLSDEQFF
NA | TRBJ1-5 | TRBV28 | NA | TGTGCCACCCATCCAGGACACAGCAATCAGCCCCAGCATTTT | CATHPGHSNQPQHF
NA | TRBJ2-3 | TRBV9 | NA | TGTGCCAGCAGCGTAGACCACGGAGATACGCAGTATTTT | CASSVDHGDTQYF
NA | TRBJ1-6 | TRBV6-6 | few | TGTGCCAGCAGGGAGGGAGGGCTTTATAATTCACCCCTCCACTTT | CASREGGLYNSPLHF
NA | TRBJ2-6 | TRBV21-1 | NA | TGTGCCAGCAGCAACTCGGACAGGCGGGATGGGGCCAACGTCCTGACTTTC | CASSNSDRRDGANVLTF
NA | TRBJ1-1 | TRBV6-5 | NA | TGTGCCAGCAGTACGGGGTTTCAGGCGAACACTGAAGCTTTCTTT | CASSTGFQANTEAFF
NA | TRBJ1-2 | TRBV6-1 | NA | TGTGCCAGCGTCCTGACAAGTAACTATGGCTACACCTTC | CASVLTSNYGYTF
TRBD2 | TRBJ2-1 | TRBV10-3 | NA | TGTGCCATCAGTGAGGCGGGGGACAATGAGCAGTTCTTC | CAISEAGDNEQFF
NA | TRBJ2-3 | TRBV6-5 | NA | TGTGCCAGCAGTTCCGGACAGCTCTACACAGATACGCAGTATTTT | CASSSGQLYTDTQYF
NA | TRBJ1-5 | TRBV2 | few | TGTGCCAGCAGAGGTATCCAGGGGAGCAATCAGCCCCAGCATTTT | CASRGIQGSNQPQHF
TRBD1 | TRBJ1-4 | TRBV5-1 | NA | TGCGCCAGCAGCCCTTGGACAGGGGGGGTTGAAAAACTGTTTTTT | CASSPWTGGVEKLFF
TRBD1 | TRBJ2-5 | TRBV11-1 | few | TGTGCCAGCAGCTTCCGCGCCGGGACAGGGGGCGAGGAGACCCAGTACTTC | CASSFRAGTGGEETQYF
NA | TRBJ2-4 | TRBV27 | NA | TGTGCCAGCAGTTTACGGCGGAGAAGTGACATTCAGTACTTC | CASSLRRRSDIQYF